This T cell receptor beta chain was retrieved from a study of T cell responses to AZD1222 COVID-19 vaccine (dated by TCRdb to the early 2020s). Looking at the study overall: AZD1222 recipients with second doses at about 4 weeks or about 12 weeks were pooled, because spike-specific TCR depth and breadth did not differ between schedules. Trial participants were enrolled into age subgroups of 18-55, 56-69 and 70-plus years, which contained 148, 28 and 57 TCR-sequenced participants, respectively. TCR sequencing covered roughly 230 trial participants: 207 given two doses of AZD1222 and about 26 given two doses of MenACWY control vaccine.

The CDR3 regions of human TCRbeta chains were subjected to immunosequencing. In the source study's methods: Repertoire TCRs were matched against a reference library of SARS-CoV-2-specific TCRs generated with the MIRA antigen-specificity platform. Breadth meant the fraction of unique TCRs that were SARS-CoV-2-associated, whereas depth meant the fraction of total T cells that were SARS-CoV-2-associated. Using the MIRA data, each spike-specific TCR was assigned both to the spike region to which the TCR was reactive and to a CD4 or CD8 class. Log10-transformed breadth and depth values were compared by one-way ANOVA with Sidak's multiple comparisons tests. Held by TCRdb, this immuneACCESS table contains in-frame sequences only and omits some clones. Under half of the omission traces to an unresolved V gene where checked; the cause of the rest is unknown. V and J calls and clone size follow that table, whereas D and trimming were derived from the DNA. This sample is represented by more than 100,000 clones; approximately 92% of them were singletons. The ten largest clones take up about 3% of the sample.

The time point label here, explained by the study, means: baseline before first vaccination. Samples from vaccinated people were obtained from the UK trials COV001 and COV002, which included a single-blind randomized controlled phase 2/3 trial of AZD1222 (ChAdOx1 nCoV-19) in healthy adults. For TCRbeta chain sequencing, PBMC samples were collected from trial participants at day 0 and at day 28 after the second dose. The CDR3 has 13 amino acids, counting the end cysteine and phenylalanine. The entry retains the CDR3 DNA only, 39 bases that are in frame from base 1. Based on the germline V gene, the CDR1 and CDR2 sequences are SGDLS and YYNGEE. The V end loses 0 bases and the J end loses 11 bases, and a stretch of 11 bases separates them. A remark on this clone: Its antigen is currently not known. Base qualities were left out, and no much larger clone turns up one base away.

Broader findings and caveats from the paper: Vaccine-associated CD4 TCRs spanned the whole spike protein, with dominant responses in regions 160-218 and 743-854. Conclusions about previously exposed vaccinees were limited because only six AZD1222 recipients were SARS-CoV-2 seropositive at baseline. Because no samples from the day 14 peak response were available, repertoires could be characterized only after the peak T cell response. Reportedly, close to half of the unique spike-specific TCRs recognized epitopes lying outside the regions that are mutated in the B.1.351 and B.1.1.7 variants. Participants were mostly white British, with more females than males. The authors suggested clonal diversity may have been underestimated. The 56-69-year group was small, and its depth increase did not reach significance, likely because of low power. Spike-specific TCR breadth and depth rose significantly after two AZD1222 doses compared with day 0 and with MenACWY recipients.

This sample comprised peripheral blood, obtained on day 0 of AZD1222 vaccination. This clonotype originated in an adult in good health. Recombination linked TRBV9 to TRBJ1-4; TRBD1 might be the D gene, on 5 matching bases. The CDR3 region reads CASSVGGGDKLFF. The nucleotides read TGTGCCAGCAGCGTAGGCGGGGGAGACAAACTGTTTTTT.